This T cell receptor (beta chain) was identified during a study of blood T cell repertoires in COVID-19. Germline loops: CDR1 SNHLY, CDR2 FYNNEI. Deletions cut 6 bases from V and 1 base from J, with 14 bases between. This CDR3 is built from 15 residues. The data were produced by immunoSEQ multiplex PCR, yet TCRdb's version contains in-frame clones alone and is incomplete. This sample carries about 68,000 clones, 70% to 90% of them seen once, and the ten largest clones take less than 30%. Material: peripheral blood. The receptor comes from a man aged 50 to 60 with acute or convalescent COVID-19. The rearrangement uses TRBV2 and TRBJ2-3; weak D call: TRBD2 (7 bases). The CDR3 spells CASRPRGAGTDTQYF. As DNA, the CDR3 is TGTGCCAGCAGACCCCGGGGGGCGGGCACAGATACGCAGTATTTT.